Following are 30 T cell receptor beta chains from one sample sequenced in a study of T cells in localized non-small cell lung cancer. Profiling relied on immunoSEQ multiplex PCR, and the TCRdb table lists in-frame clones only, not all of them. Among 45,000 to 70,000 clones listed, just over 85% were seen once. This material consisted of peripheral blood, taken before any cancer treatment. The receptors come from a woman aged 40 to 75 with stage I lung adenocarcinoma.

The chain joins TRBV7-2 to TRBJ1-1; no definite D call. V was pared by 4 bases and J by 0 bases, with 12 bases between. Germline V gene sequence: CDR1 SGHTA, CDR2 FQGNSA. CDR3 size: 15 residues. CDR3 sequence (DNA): TGTGCCAGCAGCTCCTCCGGCGGGGTGAACACTGAAGCTTTCTTT. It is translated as CASSSSGGVNTEAFF.

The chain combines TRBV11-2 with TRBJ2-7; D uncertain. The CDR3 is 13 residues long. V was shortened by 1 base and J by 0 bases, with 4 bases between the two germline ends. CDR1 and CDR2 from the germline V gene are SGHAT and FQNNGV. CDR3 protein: CASSLGASYEQYF. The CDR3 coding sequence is TGTGCCAGCAGCTTAGGGGCCTCCTACGAGCAGTACTTC.

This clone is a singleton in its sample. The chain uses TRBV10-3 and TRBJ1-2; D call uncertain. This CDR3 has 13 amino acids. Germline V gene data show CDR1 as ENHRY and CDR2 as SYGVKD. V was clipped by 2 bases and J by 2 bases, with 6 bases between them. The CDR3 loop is CAISERENYGYTF. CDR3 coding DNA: TGTGCCATCAGTGAGCGTGAAAACTATGGCTACACCTTC.

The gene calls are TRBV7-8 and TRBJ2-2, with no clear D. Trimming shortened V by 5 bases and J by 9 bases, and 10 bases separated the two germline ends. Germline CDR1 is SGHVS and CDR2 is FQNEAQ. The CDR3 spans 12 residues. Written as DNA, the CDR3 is TGTGCCAGCAGCCTATTCGACCGGGAGCTGTTTTTT. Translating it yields CASSLFDRELFF.

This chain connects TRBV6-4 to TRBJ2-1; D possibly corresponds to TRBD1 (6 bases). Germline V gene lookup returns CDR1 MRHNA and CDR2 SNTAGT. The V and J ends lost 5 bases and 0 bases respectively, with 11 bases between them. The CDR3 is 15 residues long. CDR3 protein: CASSLLGASYNEQFF. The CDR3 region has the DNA TGTGCCAGCAGTCTACTGGGGGCCTCCTACAATGAGCAGTTCTTC.

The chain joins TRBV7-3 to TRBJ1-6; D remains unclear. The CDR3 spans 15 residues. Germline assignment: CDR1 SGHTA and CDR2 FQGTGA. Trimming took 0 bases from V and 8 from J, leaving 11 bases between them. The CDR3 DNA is TGTGCCAGCAGCTTAACGAGCCAAGCAGATTCACCCCTCCACTTT. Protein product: CASSLTSQADSPLHF.

CDR3 bases: TGCGCCAGCAGCTTGAGGGCCACTAGCGGGGGGCTCAATCCCAATGAGCAGTTCTTC. This encodes CASSLRATSGGLNPNEQFF. The chain uses TRBV5-1 and TRBJ2-1; 12 bases align to TRBD2. Unmatched junction bases numbered 14, after V lost 1 base and J lost 6 bases. Germline CDR1 SGHRS, CDR2 YFSETQ. The CDR3 runs to 19 residues.

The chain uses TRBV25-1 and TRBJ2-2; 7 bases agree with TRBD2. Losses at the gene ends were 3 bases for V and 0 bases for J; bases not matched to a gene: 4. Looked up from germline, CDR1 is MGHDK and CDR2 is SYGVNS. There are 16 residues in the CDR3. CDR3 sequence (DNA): TGTGCCAGCAGTGAGGTTGGGGGGGCGAACACCGGGGAGCTGTTTTTT. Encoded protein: CASSEVGGANTGELFF.

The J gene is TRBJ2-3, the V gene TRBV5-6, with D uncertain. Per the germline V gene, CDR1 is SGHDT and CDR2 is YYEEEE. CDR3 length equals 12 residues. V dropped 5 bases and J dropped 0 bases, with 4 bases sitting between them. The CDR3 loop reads CASRGSTDTQYF. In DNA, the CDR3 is TGTGCCAGCAGGGGGAGCACAGATACGCAGTATTTT.

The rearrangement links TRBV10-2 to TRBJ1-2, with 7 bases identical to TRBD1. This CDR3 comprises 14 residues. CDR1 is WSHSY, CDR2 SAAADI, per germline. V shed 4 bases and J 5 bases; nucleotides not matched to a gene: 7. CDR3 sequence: CASSARQGGYGYTF. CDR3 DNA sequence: TGCGCCAGCAGTGCAAGACAGGGTGGTTATGGCTACACCTTC.

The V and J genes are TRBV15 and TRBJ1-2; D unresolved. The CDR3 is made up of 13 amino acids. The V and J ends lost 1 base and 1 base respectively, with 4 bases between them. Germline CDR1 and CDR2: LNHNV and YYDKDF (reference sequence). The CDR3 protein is CATSRVLNYGYTF. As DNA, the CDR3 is TGTGCCACCAGCAGAGTTCTTAACTATGGCTACACCTTC.

DNA of the CDR3: TGTGCCAGCAGCTTATTCAGGGCAGACTCACCCCTCCACTTT. The encoded protein is CASSLFRADSPLHF. The chain carries TRBV11-2 and TRBJ1-6, with D tentatively TRBD1 (5 bases). CDR3 length: 14 residues. The germline gives CDR1 SGHAT, CDR2 FQNNGV. Trimming removed 2 bases from V and 10 bases from J, with 12 bases in between.

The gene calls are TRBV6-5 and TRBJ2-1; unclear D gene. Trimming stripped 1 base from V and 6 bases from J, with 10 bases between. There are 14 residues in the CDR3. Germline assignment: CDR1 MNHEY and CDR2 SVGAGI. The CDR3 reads CASSYFYSSNEQFF. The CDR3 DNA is TGTGCCAGCAGTTACTTCTACAGTTCCAATGAGCAGTTCTTC.

CDR3 protein: CASTLEGSPREQFF. CDR3 nucleotide sequence: TGTGCCAGCACCCTAGAGGGTTCTCCGAGGGAGCAGTTCTTC. The chain is built from TRBV7-9 and TRBJ2-1; maybe TRBD2 (5 bases). The CDR3 loop spans 14 amino acids. With 7 bases removed from V and 10 bases from J, the gap between germline ends came to 20 bases. Germline CDR1 is SEHNR and CDR2 is FQNEAQ (reference sequence).

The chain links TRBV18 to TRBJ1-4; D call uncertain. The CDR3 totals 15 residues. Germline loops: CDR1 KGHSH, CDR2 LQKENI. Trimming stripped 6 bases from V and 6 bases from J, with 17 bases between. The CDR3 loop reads CASSPTGRRDEKLFF. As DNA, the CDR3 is TGTGCCAGCTCTCCAACTGGAAGGCGTGATGAAAAACTGTTTTTT.

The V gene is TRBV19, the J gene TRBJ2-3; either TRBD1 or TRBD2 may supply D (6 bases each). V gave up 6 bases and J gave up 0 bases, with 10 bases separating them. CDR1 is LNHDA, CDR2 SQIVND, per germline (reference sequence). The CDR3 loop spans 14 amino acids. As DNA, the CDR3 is TGTGCCAGTAGAACGGGGGCTAGCACAGATACGCAGTATTTT. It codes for CASRTGASTDTQYF.

The CDR3 region has the DNA TGTGCCAGCAGCACCTGGGGGGGGACAGGGTCCAGGGTCAATGAGCAGTTCTTC. Encoded protein: CASSTWGGTGSRVNEQFF. This sequence joins TRBV7-9 and TRBJ2-1, with TRBD1 matching over 9 bases. The CDR3 totals 18 residues. Germline CDR1 is SEHNR and CDR2 is FQNEAQ (reference sequence). J gave up 6 bases and V 5 bases, and 17 bases lay outside the gene matches.

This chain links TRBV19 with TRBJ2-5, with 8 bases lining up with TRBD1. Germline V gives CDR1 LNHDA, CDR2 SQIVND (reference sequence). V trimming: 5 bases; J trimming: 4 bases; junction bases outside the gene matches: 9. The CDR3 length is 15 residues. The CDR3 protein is CASSLGQGLTETQYF. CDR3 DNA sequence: TGTGCCAGTAGTCTCGGACAGGGTTTGACAGAGACCCAGTACTTC.

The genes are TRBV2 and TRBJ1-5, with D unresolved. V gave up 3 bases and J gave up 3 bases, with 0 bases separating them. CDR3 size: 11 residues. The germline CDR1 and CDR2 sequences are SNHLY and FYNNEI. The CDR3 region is CASSDNQPQHF. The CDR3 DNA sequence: TGTGCCAGCAGTGACAATCAGCCCCAGCATTTT.

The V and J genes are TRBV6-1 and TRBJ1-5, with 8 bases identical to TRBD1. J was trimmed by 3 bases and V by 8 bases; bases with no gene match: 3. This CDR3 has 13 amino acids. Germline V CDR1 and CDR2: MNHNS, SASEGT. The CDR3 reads CASWDRYNQPQHF. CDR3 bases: TGTGCCAGCTGGGACAGGTACAATCAGCCCCAGCATTTT.

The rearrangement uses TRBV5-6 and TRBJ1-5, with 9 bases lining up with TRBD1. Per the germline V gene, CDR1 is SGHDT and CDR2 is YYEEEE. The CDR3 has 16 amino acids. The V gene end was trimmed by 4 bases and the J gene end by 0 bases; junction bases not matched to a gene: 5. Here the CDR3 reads CASSPWDRDSNQPQHF. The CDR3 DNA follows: TGTGCCAGCAGCCCTTGGGACAGGGATAGCAATCAGCCCCAGCATTTT. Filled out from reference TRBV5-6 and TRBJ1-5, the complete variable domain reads DAGVTQSPTHLIKTRGQQVTLRCSPKSGHDTVSWYQQALGQGPQFIFQYYEEEERQRGNFPDRFSGHQFPNYSSELNVNALLLGDSALYLCASSPWDRDSNQPQHFGDGTRLSIL.

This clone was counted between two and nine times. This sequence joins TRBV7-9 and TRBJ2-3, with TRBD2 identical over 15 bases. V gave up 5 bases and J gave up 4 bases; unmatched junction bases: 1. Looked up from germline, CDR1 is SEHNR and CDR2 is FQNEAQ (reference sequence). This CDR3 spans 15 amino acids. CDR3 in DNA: TGTGCCAGCAGCGGACTAGCGGGGGGGGCAGATACGCAGTATTTT. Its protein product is CASSGLAGGADTQYF.

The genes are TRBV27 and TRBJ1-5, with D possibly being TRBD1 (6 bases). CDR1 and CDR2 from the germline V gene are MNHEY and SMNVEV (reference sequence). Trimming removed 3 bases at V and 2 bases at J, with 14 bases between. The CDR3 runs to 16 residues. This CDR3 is CASSLVQGVGNQPQHF. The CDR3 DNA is TGTGCCAGCAGTTTGGTACAGGGAGTTGGCAATCAGCCCCAGCATTTT.

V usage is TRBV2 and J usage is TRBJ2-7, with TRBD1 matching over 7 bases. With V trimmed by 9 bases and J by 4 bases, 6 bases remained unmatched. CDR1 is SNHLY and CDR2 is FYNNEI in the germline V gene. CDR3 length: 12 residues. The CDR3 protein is CASQDRRYEQYF. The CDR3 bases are TGTGCCAGTCAGGACAGGAGGTACGAGCAGTACTTC.

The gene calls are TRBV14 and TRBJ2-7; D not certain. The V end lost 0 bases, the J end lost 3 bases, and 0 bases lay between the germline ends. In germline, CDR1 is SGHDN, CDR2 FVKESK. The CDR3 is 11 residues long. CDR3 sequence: CASSQDYEQYF. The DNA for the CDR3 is TGTGCCAGCAGCCAAGACTACGAGCAGTACTTC.

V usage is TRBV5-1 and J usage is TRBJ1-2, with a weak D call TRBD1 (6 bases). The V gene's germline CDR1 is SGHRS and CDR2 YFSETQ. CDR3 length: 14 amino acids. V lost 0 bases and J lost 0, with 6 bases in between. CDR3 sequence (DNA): TGCGCCAGCAGCTTGGACAGGGCTAACTATGGCTACACCTTC. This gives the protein CASSLDRANYGYTF.

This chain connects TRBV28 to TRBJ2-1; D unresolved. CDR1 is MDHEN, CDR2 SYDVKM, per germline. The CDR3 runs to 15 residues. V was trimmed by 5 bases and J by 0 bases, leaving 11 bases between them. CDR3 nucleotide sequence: TGTGCCAGCAGTCCCGACCATAGCTCCTACAATGAGCAGTTCTTC. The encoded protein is CASSPDHSSYNEQFF. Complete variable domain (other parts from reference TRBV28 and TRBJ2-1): DVKVTQSSRYLVKRTGEKVFLECVQDMDHENMFWYRQDPGLGLRLIYFSYDVKMKEKGDIPEGYSVSREKKERFSLILESASTNQTSMYLCASSPDHSSYNEQFFGPGTRLTVL.

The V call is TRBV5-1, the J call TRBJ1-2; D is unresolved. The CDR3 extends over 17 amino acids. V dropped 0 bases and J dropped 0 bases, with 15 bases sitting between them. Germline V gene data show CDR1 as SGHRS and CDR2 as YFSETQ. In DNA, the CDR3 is TGCGCCAGCAGCTTGGCTGGTCAGGCCACAGCTAACTATGGCTACACCTTC. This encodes CASSLAGQATANYGYTF.

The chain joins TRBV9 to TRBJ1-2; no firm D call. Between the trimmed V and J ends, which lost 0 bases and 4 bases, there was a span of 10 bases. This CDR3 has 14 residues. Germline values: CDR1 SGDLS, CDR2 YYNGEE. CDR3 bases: TGTGCCAGCAGCGTAGATACGGGCATCTATGGCTACACCTTC. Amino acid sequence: CASSVDTGIYGYTF.

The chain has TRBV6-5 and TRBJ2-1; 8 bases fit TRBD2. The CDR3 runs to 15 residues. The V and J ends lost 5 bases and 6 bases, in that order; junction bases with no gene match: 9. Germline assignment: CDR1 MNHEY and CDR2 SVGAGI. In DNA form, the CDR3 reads TGTGCCAGCAGTCCGGGACTAGAAGCTACCAATGAGCAGTTCTTC. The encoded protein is CASSPGLEATNEQFF.